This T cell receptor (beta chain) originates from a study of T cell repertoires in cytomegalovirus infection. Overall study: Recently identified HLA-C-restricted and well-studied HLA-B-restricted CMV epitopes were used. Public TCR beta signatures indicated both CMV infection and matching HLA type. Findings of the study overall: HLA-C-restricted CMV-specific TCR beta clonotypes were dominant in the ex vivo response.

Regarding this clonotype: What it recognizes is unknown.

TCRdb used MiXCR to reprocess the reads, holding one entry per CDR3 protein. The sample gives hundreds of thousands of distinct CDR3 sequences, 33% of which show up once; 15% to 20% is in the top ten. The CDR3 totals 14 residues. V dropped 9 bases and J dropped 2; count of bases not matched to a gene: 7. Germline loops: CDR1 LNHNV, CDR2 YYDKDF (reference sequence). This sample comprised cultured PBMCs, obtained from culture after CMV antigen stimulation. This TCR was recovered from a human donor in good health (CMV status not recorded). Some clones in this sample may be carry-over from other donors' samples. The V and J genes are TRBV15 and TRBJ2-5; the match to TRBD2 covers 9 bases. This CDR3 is CATQIAGAQETQYF. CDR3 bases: TGTGCCACGCAGATAGCGGGGGCTCAAGAGACCCAGTACTTC.